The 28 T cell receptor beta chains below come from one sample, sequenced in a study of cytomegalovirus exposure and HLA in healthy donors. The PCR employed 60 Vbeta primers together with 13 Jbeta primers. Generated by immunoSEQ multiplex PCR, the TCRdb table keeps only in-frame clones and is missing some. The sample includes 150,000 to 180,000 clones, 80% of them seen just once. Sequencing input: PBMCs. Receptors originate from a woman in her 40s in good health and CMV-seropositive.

Here the CDR3 DNA reads TGTGCCTGGAGTCTCAGCGGGACTTCGAGCTCCTACGAGCAGTACTTC. Protein sequence: CAWSLSGTSSSYEQYF. The chain links TRBV30 to TRBJ2-7; TRBD2 matches at 7 bases. After removal of 2 bases from V and 0 bases from J, the junction contained 10 bases not matched to a gene. CDR1 and CDR2 (germline): GTSNPN, SVGIG (reference sequence). CDR3 length: 16 amino acids. Together with reference TRBV30 and TRBJ2-7, the CDR3 gives the full variable domain: SQTIHQWPATLVQPVGSPLSLECTVEGTSNPNLYWYRQAAGRGLQLLFYSVGIGQISSEVPQNLSASRPQDRQFILSSKKLLLSDSGFYLCAWSLSGTSSSYEQYFGPGTRLTVT.

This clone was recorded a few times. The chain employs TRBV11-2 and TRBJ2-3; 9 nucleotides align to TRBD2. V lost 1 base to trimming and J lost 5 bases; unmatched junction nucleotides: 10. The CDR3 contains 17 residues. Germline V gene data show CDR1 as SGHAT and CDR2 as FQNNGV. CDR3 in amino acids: CASSLAASGIGGDTQYF. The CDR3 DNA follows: TGTGCCAGCAGCTTAGCGGCTAGCGGGATAGGGGGAGATACGCAGTATTTT.

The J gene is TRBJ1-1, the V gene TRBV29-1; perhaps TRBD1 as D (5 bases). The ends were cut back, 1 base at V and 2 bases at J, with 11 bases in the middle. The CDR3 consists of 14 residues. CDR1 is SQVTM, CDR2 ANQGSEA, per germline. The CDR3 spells CSVEGTGQNTEAFF. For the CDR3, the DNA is TGCAGCGTTGAAGGCACAGGCCAAAACACTGAAGCTTTCTTT.

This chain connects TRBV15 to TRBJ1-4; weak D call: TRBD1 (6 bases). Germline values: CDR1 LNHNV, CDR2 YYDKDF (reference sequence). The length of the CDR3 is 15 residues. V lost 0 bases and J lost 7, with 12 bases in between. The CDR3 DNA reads TGTGCCACCAGCAGAGATCTCAGGGGCCGTGAAAAACTGTTTTTT. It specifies CATSRDLRGREKLFF.

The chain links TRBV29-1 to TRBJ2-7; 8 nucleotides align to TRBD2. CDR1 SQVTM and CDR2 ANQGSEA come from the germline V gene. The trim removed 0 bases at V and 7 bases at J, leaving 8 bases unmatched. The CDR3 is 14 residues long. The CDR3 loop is CSVEDQGGTREQYF. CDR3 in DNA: TGCAGCGTTGAAGATCAAGGCGGGACTAGGGAGCAGTACTTC.

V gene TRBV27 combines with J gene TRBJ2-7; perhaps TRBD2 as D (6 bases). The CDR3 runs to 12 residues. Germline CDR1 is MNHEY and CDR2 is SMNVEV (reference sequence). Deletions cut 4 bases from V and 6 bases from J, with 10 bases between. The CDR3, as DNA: TGTGCCAGCAGTTATGGGACTTCCGAGCAGTACTTC. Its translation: CASSYGTSEQYF.

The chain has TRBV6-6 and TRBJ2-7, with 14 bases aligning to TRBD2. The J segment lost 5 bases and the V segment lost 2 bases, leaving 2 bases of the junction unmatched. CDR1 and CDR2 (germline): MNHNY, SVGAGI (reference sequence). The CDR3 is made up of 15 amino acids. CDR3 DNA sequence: TGTGCCAGCAGTTACAGGGGACTAGCGGGAGACGAGCAGTACTTC. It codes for CASSYRGLAGDEQYF.

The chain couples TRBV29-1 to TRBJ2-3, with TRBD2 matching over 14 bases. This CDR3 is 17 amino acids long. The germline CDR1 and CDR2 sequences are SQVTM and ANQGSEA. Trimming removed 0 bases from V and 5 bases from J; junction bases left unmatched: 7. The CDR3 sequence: CSVEDPGTSGSLDTQYF. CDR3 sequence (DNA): TGCAGCGTTGAAGACCCCGGGACTAGCGGGAGTCTAGATACGCAGTATTTT.

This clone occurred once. The chain's CDR3 is CASSPLGVTSGPRVETQYF. The CDR3 DNA reads as TGTGCCAGCTCACCACTCGGAGTTACTAGCGGGCCGAGGGTAGAGACCCAGTACTTC. This chain uses TRBV18 with TRBJ2-5; 9 bases are shared with TRBD2. The ends lost 1 base at V and 4 bases at J; junction bases unmatched: 16. Germline lookup yields CDR1 KGHSH and CDR2 LQKENI. This CDR3 spans 19 amino acids.

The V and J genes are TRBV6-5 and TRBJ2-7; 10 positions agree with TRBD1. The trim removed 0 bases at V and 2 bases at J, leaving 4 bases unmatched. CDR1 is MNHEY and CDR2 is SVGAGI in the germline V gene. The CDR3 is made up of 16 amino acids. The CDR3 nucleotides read TGTGCCAGCAGTTACTCGACGGGACAGGGGACCTACGAGCAGTACTTC. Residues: CASSYSTGQGTYEQYF.

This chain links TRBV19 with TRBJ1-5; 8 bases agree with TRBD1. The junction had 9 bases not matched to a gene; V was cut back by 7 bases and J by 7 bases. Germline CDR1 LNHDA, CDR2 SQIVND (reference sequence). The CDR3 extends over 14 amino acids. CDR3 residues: CASKGQGAGQPQHF. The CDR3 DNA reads TGTGCCAGTAAAGGGCAGGGGGCAGGACAGCCCCAGCATTTT.

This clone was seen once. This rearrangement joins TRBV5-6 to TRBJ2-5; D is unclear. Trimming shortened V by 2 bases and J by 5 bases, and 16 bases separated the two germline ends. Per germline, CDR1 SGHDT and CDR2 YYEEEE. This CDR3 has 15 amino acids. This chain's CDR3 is CASSFGISAAETQYF. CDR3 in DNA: TGTGCCAGCAGCTTTGGCATATCGGCGGCGGAGACCCAGTACTTC. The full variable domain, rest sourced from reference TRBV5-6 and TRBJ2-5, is DAGVTQSPTHLIKTRGQQVTLRCSPKSGHDTVSWYQQALGQGPQFIFQYYEEEERQRGNFPDRFSGHQFPNYSSELNVNALLLGDSALYLCASSFGISAAETQYFGPGTRLLVL.

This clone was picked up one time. The CDR3 loop reads CASSVKAGGRANYGYTF. The CDR3 nucleotides read TGTGCCAGCAGCGTTAAAGCAGGGGGAAGAGCTAACTATGGCTACACCTTC. The J gene is TRBJ1-2, the V gene TRBV9; 7 bases map to TRBD1. The ends lost 2 bases at V and 0 bases at J; junction bases unmatched: 10. This CDR3 spans 17 amino acids. Germline CDR1 is SGDLS and CDR2 is YYNGEE. Supplemented by reference TRBV9 and TRBJ1-2, the full variable domain reads DSGVTQTPKHLITATGQRVTLRCSPRSGDLSVYWYQQSLDQGLQFLIQYYNGEERAKGNILERFSAQQFPDLHSELNLSSLELGDSALYFCASSVKAGGRANYGYTFGSGTRLTVV.

The CDR3: CASSVAGAADTQYF. The CDR3 DNA reads as TGCGCCAGCAGTGTAGCGGGAGCGGCAGATACGCAGTATTTT. The chain couples TRBV10-2 to TRBJ2-3; 9 bases align to TRBD2. Germline lookup yields CDR1 WSHSY and CDR2 SAAADI. V shed 4 bases and J 4 bases; nucleotides not matched to a gene: 3. The CDR3 sequence is 14 residues long.

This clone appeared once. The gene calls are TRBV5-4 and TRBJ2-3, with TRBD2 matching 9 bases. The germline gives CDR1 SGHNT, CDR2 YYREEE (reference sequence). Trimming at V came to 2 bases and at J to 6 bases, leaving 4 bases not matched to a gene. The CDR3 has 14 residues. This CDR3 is CASSLAGGSDTQYF. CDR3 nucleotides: TGTGCCAGCAGCTTAGCGGGAGGTTCGGATACGCAGTATTTT.

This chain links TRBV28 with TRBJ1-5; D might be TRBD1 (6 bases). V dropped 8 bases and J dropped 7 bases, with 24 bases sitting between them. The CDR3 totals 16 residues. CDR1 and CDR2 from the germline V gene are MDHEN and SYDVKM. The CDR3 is CASGWGGARPMQPQHF. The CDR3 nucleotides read TGTGCCAGCGGTTGGGGGGGGGCCCGACCCATGCAGCCCCAGCATTTT.

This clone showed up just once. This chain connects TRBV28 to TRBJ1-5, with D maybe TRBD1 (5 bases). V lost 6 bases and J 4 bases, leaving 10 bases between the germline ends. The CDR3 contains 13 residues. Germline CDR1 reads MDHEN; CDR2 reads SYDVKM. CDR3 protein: CASRGEGNQPQHF. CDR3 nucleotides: TGTGCCAGCAGAGGGGAAGGGAATCAGCCCCAGCATTTT.

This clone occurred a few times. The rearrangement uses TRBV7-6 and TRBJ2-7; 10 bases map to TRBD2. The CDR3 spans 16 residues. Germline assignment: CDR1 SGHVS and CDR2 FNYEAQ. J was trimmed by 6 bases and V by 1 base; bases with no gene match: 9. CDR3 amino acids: CASSLGTSGTASEQYF. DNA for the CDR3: TGTGCCAGCAGCTTAGGTACTAGCGGGACAGCTAGCGAGCAGTACTTC. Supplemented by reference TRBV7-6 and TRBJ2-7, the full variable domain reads GAGVSQSPRYKVTKRGQDVALRCDPISGHVSLYWYRQALGQGPEFLTYFNYEAQQDKSGLPNDRFSAERPEGSISTLTIQRTEQRDSAMYRCASSLGTSGTASEQYFGPGTRLTVT.

The CDR3 nucleotides are TGCAGCGTGAGAAAATCCTCCTACGAGCAGTACTTC. Amino acids: CSVRKSSYEQYF. The chain couples TRBV29-1 to TRBJ2-7; D is unclear. This CDR3 region has 12 residues. Trimming cost V 6 bases and J 0 bases, with 9 bases left between them. The V gene's germline CDR1 is SQVTM and CDR2 ANQGSEA.

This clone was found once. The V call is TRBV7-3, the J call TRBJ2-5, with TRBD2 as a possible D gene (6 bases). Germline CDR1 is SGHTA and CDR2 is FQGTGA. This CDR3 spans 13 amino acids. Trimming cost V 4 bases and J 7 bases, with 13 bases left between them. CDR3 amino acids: CASSSDMGGTQYF. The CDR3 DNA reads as TGTGCCAGCAGCTCCGACATGGGGGGGACCCAGTACTTC.

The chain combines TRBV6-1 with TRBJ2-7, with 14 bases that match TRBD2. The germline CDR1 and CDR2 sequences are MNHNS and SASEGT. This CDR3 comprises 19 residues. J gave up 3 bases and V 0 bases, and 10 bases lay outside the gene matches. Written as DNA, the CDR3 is TGTGCCAGCAGTGAAGCGGGGGGCAAAGGACTAGCGGGAGGCTACGAGCAGTACTTC. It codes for CASSEAGGKGLAGGYEQYF.

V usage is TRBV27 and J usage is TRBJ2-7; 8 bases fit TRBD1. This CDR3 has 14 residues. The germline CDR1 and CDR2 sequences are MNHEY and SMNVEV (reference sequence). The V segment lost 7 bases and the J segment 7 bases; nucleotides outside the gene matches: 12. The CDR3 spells CASIEIPGGREQYF. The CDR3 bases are TGTGCCAGCATCGAGATCCCAGGGGGCAGGGAGCAGTACTTC.

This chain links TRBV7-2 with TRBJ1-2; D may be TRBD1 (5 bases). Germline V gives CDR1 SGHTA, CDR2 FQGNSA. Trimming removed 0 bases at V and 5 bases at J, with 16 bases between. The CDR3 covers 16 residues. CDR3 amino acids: CASSLASREGSYGYTF. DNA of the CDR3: TGTGCCAGCAGCTTAGCTTCCCGGGAGGGGAGTTATGGCTACACCTTC.

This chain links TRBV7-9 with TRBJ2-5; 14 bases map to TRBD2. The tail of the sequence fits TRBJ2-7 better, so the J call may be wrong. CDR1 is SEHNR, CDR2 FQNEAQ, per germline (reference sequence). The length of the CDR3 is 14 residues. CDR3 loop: CASTPGLAGGEQYF. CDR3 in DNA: TGTGCCAGCACCCCTGGACTAGCGGGAGGCGAGCAGTACTTC.

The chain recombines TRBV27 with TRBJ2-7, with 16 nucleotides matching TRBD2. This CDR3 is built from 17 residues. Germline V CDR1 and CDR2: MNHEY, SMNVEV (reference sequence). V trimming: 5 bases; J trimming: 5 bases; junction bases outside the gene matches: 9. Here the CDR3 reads CASSTGTSGRGIHEQYF. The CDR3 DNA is TGTGCCAGCAGTACCGGGACTAGCGGGAGGGGGATCCACGAGCAGTACTTC.

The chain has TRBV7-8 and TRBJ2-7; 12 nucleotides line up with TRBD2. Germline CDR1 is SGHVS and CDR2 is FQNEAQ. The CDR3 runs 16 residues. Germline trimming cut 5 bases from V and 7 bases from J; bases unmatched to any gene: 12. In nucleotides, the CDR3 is TGTGCCAGCAGCAGGCAACTAGCGGGAGGCTCTAGAGAGCAGTACTTC. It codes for CASSRQLAGGSREQYF. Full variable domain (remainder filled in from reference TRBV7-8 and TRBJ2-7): GAGVSQSPRYKVAKRGQDVALRCDPISGHVSLFWYQQALGQGPEFLTYFQNEAQLDKSGLPSDRFFAERPEGSVSTLKIQRTQQEDSAVYLCASSRQLAGGSREQYFGPGTRLTVT.

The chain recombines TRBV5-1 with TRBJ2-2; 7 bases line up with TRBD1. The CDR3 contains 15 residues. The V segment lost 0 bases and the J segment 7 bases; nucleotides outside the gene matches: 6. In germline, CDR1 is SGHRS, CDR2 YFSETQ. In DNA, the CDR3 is TGCGCCAGCAGCTTGGCGACAGGGTTAGGCGGGGAGCTGTTTTTT. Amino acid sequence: CASSLATGLGGELFF. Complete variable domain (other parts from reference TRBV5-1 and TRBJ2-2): KAGVTQTPRYLIKTRGQQVTLSCSPISGHRSVSWYQQTPGQGLQFLFEYFSETQRNKGNFPGRFSGRQFSNSRSEMNVSTLELGDSALYLCASSLATGLGGELFFGEGSRLTVL.

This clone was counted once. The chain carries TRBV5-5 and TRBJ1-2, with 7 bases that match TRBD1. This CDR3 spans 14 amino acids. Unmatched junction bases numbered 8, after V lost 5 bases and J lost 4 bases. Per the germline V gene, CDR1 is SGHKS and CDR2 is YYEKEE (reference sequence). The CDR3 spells CASSRQGALYGYTF. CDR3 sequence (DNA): TGTGCCAGCAGTAGACAGGGAGCCCTCTATGGCTACACCTTC.